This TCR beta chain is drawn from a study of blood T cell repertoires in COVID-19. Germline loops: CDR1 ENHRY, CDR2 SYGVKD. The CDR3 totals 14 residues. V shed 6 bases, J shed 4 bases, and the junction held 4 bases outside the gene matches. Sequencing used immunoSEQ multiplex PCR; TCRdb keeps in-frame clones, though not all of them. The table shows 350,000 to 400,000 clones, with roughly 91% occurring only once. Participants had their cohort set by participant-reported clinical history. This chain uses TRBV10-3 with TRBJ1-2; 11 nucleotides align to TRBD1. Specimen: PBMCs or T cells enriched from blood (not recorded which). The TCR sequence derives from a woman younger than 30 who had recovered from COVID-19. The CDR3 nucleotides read TGTGCCATCAGGGGACAGGGGGAATTCTATGGCTACACCTTC. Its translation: CAIRGQGEFYGYTF.